This passage covers 13 T cell receptor beta chains from one sample sequenced in a study of regulatory T cells in long-lasting Graves disease. Sample time point: persistent/refractory GD, antithyroid drugs over 5 years with positive TRAb. From RNA extracted from PBMCs, the TCR library was made. Sequencing libraries for TCR beta were prepared with iRepertoire HTBI primers and Arm-PCR of CDR3 regions. Each CDR3 protein gets one entry after TCRdb re-called the multiplex PCR reads with MiXCR. The sample lists under 450,000 distinct CDR3 sequences; approximately 23% were seen once. The sample in question was peripheral blood mononuclear cells (PBMCs), obtained when the disease was refractory, from a patient treated with antithyroid drugs. Receptor source: a woman aged 40 to 50 with Graves disease.

This clonotype has a count of ten or more. CDR3 region: CASSSNRLAGTYEQYF. In nucleotides, the CDR3 is TGTGCCAGCAGCTCAAACCGACTAGCGGGAACCTACGAGCAGTACTTC. This rearrangement joins TRBV11-2 to TRBJ2-7, with 11 bases fitting TRBD2. The CDR3 covers 16 residues. The V gene end was trimmed by 4 bases and the J gene end by 2 bases; junction bases not matched to a gene: 7. Germline loops: CDR1 SGHAT, CDR2 FQNNGV.

This clonotype was picked up a small number of times. V is TRBV20-1 and J is TRBJ1-5; D gene ambiguous. Germline V gene data show CDR1 as DFQATT and CDR2 as SNEGSKA (reference sequence). This CDR3 has 17 amino acids. The V and J ends lost 3 bases and 0 bases respectively, with 18 bases between them. CDR3 sequence (DNA): TGCAGTGCTAGGAAGGGTCCAAGAGGCGTTAGCAATCAGCCCCAGCATTTT. It yields the protein CSARKGPRGVSNQPQHF.

The chain employs TRBV7-9 and TRBJ2-7, with 13 bases aligning to TRBD2. From germline, CDR1 is SEHNR and CDR2 FQNEAQ (reference sequence). V trimming: 3 bases; J trimming: 5 bases; junction bases outside the gene matches: 7. This CDR3 is built from 16 residues. CDR3 nucleotides: TGTGCCAGCAGCTTGGGGGGGACTAGCGGGACCCACGAGCAGTACTTC. As protein: CASSLGGTSGTHEQYF.

In its sample, this clonotype was seen many times. The chain joins TRBV20-1 to TRBJ1-1, with D uncertain. The CDR3 sequence is 13 residues long. The V end lost 0 bases, the J end lost 5 bases, and 10 bases lay between the germline ends. Germline V gives CDR1 DFQATT, CDR2 SNEGSKA (reference sequence). In nucleotides, the CDR3 is TGCAGTGCTAGAGATCAGCCAGAGACTGAAGCTTTCTTT. This encodes CSARDQPETEAFF.

The chain recombines TRBV7-2 with TRBJ2-7; tentatively, D is TRBD2 (7 bases). Trimming took off 3 bases at V and 3 bases at J, with 15 bases between the two ends. CDR1 and CDR2 (germline): SGHTA, FQGNSA. CDR3 length: 15 amino acids. The CDR3 bases are TGTGCCAGCAGCTTCCAGGGAGGGGGGGTCTACGAGCAGTACTTC. Protein: CASSFQGGGVYEQYF.

This clonotype was seen many times. The junction departs from germline at one end; a sequencing error may be responsible. This rearrangement joins TRBV5-1 to TRBJ2-7; TRBD2 matches 11 bases. Germline CDR1 and CDR2: SGHRS and YFSETQ. This CDR3 is built from 14 residues. The CDR3 DNA reads as TGTGCCAGCAGCTTAGCGGGGGGGGCCTACGAGCAGTACTTC. This gives the protein CASSLAGGAYEQYF.

This clonotype was observed a single time. The chain is built from TRBV18 and TRBJ2-5; no clear D gene. Germline V gives CDR1 KGHSH, CDR2 LQKENI. The CDR3 has 14 residues. V dropped 0 bases and J dropped 1 base, with 6 bases sitting between them. The CDR3 DNA sequence: TGTGCCAGCTCACCACCGGCAGGCCAAGAGACCCAGTACTTC. This codes for CASSPPAGQETQYF.

This clonotype was seen more than once but under ten times. V and J are TRBV10-3 and TRBJ1-6; the D gene is possibly TRBD1 (5 bases). The CDR3 consists of 14 residues. CDR1 is ENHRY and CDR2 is SYGVKD in the germline V gene. V lost 7 bases and J 6 bases, leaving 13 bases between the germline ends. The CDR3 loop is CAITWDGFNSPLHF. Here the CDR3 DNA reads TGTGCCATCACCTGGGACGGATTTAATTCACCCCTCCACTTT.

The sample holds many counts of this clonotype. The V call is TRBV28, the J call TRBJ2-5, with D perhaps TRBD1 (6 bases). The ends were cut back, 3 bases at V and 0 bases at J, with 17 bases in the middle. The CDR3 runs 17 residues. CDR1 MDHEN and CDR2 SYDVKM come from the germline V gene. In DNA form, the CDR3 reads TGTGCCAGCAGTTTCCGAGGACAGCCTATAGACCAAGAGACCCAGTACTTC. The encoded protein is CASSFRGQPIDQETQYF. Full variable domain (outside the CDR3, taken from reference TRBV28 and TRBJ2-5): DVKVTQSSRYLVKRTGEKVFLECVQDMDHENMFWYRQDPGLGLRLIYFSYDVKMKEKGDIPEGYSVSREKKERFSLILESASTNQTSMYLCASSFRGQPIDQETQYFGPGTRLLVL.

A remark on this clonotype: This could be a read error, since a much larger clone is one nucleotide away. The V call is TRBV7-9, the J call TRBJ2-7, with D possibly TRBD1 on 5 matching bases. The germline V gene encodes CDR1 SEHNR and CDR2 FQNEAQ (reference sequence). V was shortened by 1 base and J by 6 bases, with 7 bases between the two germline ends. There are 12 residues in the CDR3. CDR3 in amino acids: CASSLGQSEQYF. CDR3 DNA sequence: TGTGCCAGCAGCTTAGGACAGTCCGAGCAGTACTTC.

This clonotype was recorded many times. This chain joins TRBV10-3 and TRBJ2-2, with unresolved D. There are 18 residues in the CDR3. CDR1 is ENHRY, CDR2 SYGVKD, per germline. V was shortened by 4 bases and J by 0 bases, with 18 bases between the two germline ends. CDR3 coding DNA: TGTGCCATCAGTGCCCCCGATGAGGTAACTACGAACACCGGGGAGCTGTTTTTT. It is translated as CAISAPDEVTTNTGELFF.

This clonotype showed up many times. The chain recombines TRBV10-2 with TRBJ2-5, with 10 bases aligning to TRBD2. Per the germline V gene, CDR1 is WSHSY and CDR2 is SAAADI. The CDR3 extends over 16 amino acids. V was pared by 0 bases and J by 1 base, with 2 bases of the junction left unmatched. CDR3 sequence reads: CASSESVAGGQETQYF. Here the CDR3 DNA reads TGCGCCAGCAGTGAGTCGGTAGCGGGAGGCCAAGAGACCCAGTACTTC.

This clonotype was seen ten or more times. The chain joins TRBV29-1 to TRBJ1-1; D remains unclear. The CDR3 runs to 11 residues. CDR1 is SQVTM, CDR2 ANQGSEA, per germline. V was pared by 7 bases and J by 4 bases, with 10 bases between. CDR3 region: CSATDFTEAFF. The DNA of the CDR3 is TGCAGCGCTACAGATTTCACTGAAGCTTTCTTT.